This T cell receptor (beta chain) was documented in a study of CD8 T cells in ankylosing spondylitis. Study results and limitations: Matched synovial fluid from ankylosing spondylitis patients was reported to be enriched for disease-linked clones. For ankylosing spondylitis blood, a TCR beta motif of 7 or 8 highly homologous variants appeared characteristic.

In its sample, this clonotype was seen a few times. Antigen unknown. 5'-RACE, quantitative and with molecular barcodes, yielded the TCR beta libraries. TCRdb independently ran MiXCR on the 5' RACE reads; one entry per CDR3 protein. This sample has roughly 450,000 distinct CDR3 sequences, with roughly 25% found just once. This CDR3 spans 14 amino acids. The germline V and J ends were trimmed by 5 bases and 4 bases, with 14 bases remaining between them. In germline, CDR1 is LNHDA, CDR2 SQIVND (reference sequence). The source of this sequence is a male donor with ankylosing spondylitis. This chain joins TRBV19 and TRBJ1-1; D may be TRBD1 (5 bases). Sequencing was done on a sample of blood, either unsorted or a sorted T cell fraction (not recorded which). The CDR3: CASSSPARGTEAFF. The CDR3 DNA reads TGTGCCAGTAGTTCCCCGGCGAGGGGCACTGAAGCTTTCTTT.